The rows below give T cell receptor beta chains drawn from one sample of a study of T cell changes during pregnancy in multiple sclerosis. The assay was immunoSEQ multiplex PCR, and TCRdb's table has in-frame clones only and misses some. The repertoire holds fewer than 65,000 clones, with 75% to 95% as singletons. Sample: peripheral blood, taken after pregnancy. The origin of the receptors is a female donor in good health, enrolled as a control in a pregnancy study. Each CDR3 is given with its conserved first and last residue. Each record gives: J gene, V gene, CDR3 protein.

TRBJ1-1	TRBV5-1	CASNKDSTNTEAFF
TRBJ1-5	TRBV19	CASSVGADQPQHF
TRBJ2-5	TRBV7-2	CASSSKETQYF
TRBJ2-3	TRBV9	CASCPSERGGQYF
TRBJ1-1	TRBV27	CASQRGGLHRRNTEAFF
TRBJ2-5	TRBV9	CASSVAPEETQYF
TRBJ2-3	TRBV7-3	CASSRTGLDTQYF
TRBJ1-2	TRBV14	CASSQAAGYGYTF
TRBJ1-1	TRBV5-4	CASSTLTGGGTEAFF
TRBJ2-1	TRBV2	CASSPLAGGDNEQFF
TRBJ2-1	TRBV5-1	CASSLGSGVYNEQFF
TRBJ1-2	TRBV7-6	CASSSDRGKYGYTF
TRBJ2-3	TRBV7-2	CASSPWTARGDTQYF
TRBJ1-4	TRBV2	CASRTLREKLFF
TRBJ2-7	TRBV6-6	CASSRADGGNPYEQYF
TRBJ1-3	TRBV30	CAWSGGNTSSGNTIYF
TRBJ2-7	TRBV4-2	CASSQDLSSGVTTYEQYF
TRBJ1-1	TRBV10-3	CATLGSRGGQGFPEAFF
TRBJ1-4	TRBV30	CAWGRTGVHEKLFF
TRBJ1-1	TRBV29-1	CSVASPGNTEAFF
TRBJ2-2	TRBV4-2	CASSHGVGQSTGELFF
TRBJ1-2	TRBV15	CATSRDNRERGYTF
TRBJ1-4	TRBV9	CASSPRGHRTNEKLFF
TRBJ2-7	TRBV5-6	CASSLVESYEQYF
TRBJ1-6	TRBV7-2	CASSIGQGQGSPLHF
TRBJ2-5	TRBV11-2	CASKASGGRREETQYF
TRBJ2-1	TRBV5-1	CASSDGGVSYNEQFF
TRBJ1-1	TRBV19	CASSTTGRAEAFF
TRBJ2-5	TRBV18	CASSRDDPKETQYF
TRBJ2-5	TRBV5-1	CASGDRRETQYF
TRBJ2-2	TRBV9	CASSLRQGNTGELFF
TRBJ2-7	TRBV7-3	CASSSGGPYEQYF
TRBJ1-2	TRBV6-1	CASSAQGGYYGYTF
TRBJ2-7	TRBV4-1	CASSLSGGAGHEQYF